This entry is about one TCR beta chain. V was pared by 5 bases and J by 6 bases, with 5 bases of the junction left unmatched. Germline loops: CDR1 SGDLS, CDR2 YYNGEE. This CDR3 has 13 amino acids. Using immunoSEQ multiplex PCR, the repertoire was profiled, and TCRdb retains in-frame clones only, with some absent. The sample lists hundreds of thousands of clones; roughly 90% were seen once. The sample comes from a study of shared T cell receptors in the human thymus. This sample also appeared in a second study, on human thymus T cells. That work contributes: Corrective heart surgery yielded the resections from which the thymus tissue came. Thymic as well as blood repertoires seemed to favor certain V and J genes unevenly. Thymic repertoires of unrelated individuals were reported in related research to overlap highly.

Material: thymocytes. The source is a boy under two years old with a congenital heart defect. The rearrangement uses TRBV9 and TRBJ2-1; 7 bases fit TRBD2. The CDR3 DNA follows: TGTGCCAGCAGGGGCCTAGCGGTCAATGAGCAGTTCTTC. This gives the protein CASRGLAVNEQFF. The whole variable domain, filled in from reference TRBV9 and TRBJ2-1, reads DSGVTQTPKHLITATGQRVTLRCSPRSGDLSVYWYQQSLDQGLQFLIQYYNGEERAKGNILERFSAQQFPDLHSELNLSSLELGDSALYFCASRGLAVNEQFFGPGTRLTVL.